Shown below are 31 T cell receptor beta chains from a single sample sequenced in a study of graft-versus-host responses after intestinal transplantation. The antigens these receptors bind are not known. Here immunoSEQ multiplex PCR was the method, and the copy in TCRdb shows in-frame clones only, minus some. The table shows around 88,000 clones, with 80% to 85% occurring only once. Specimen: unstimulated CD8+ T cells sorted from spleen or lymph node cells, collected before intestinal transplant. The source is a human donor who received an intestinal transplant.

V and J are TRBV7-3 and TRBJ2-2; no clear D gene. With 3 bases removed from V and 5 bases from J, the gap between germline ends came to 4 bases. The CDR3 totals 12 residues. Per germline, CDR1 SGHTA and CDR2 FQGTGA. The CDR3: CASSLGTGELFF. The CDR3 DNA reads TGTGCCAGCAGCTTGGGGACCGGGGAGCTGTTTTTT.

The chain has TRBV11-2 and TRBJ1-1; D is perhaps TRBD1 (6 bases). Germline CDR1 and CDR2: SGHAT and FQNNGV. The CDR3 is 13 residues long. V was trimmed by 5 bases and J by 11 bases, leaving 18 bases between them. This CDR3 is CASSTYAGAVAFF. The CDR3 coding sequence is TGTGCCAGCAGCACCTACGCGGGGGCGGTTGCTTTCTTT.

This rearrangement joins TRBV9 to TRBJ1-6, with D tentatively TRBD1 (5 bases). Germline CDR1 and CDR2: SGDLS and YYNGEE. The V end was cut by 2 bases, the J end by 9 bases, with 12 bases between. The CDR3 spans 14 residues. CDR3 sequence (DNA): TGTGCCAGCAGCGTTGACCAGGGATCTTCACCCCTCCACTTT. Its protein is CASSVDQGSSPLHF.

The chain employs TRBV5-4 and TRBJ2-7, with D possibly matching TRBD1 (5 bases). The ends were cut back, 2 bases at V and 0 bases at J, with 9 bases in the middle. The germline V gene has CDR1 SGHNT and CDR2 YYREEE (reference sequence). The CDR3 has 14 residues. CDR3 sequence: CASSLQAASYEQYF. The CDR3 DNA reads as TGTGCCAGCAGCTTACAGGCCGCCTCCTACGAGCAGTACTTC.

The CDR3 nucleotides read TGTGCCAGCAGCTTAGTGAGCGACAGGGGCAATGAGCAGTTCTTC. It translates to CASSLVSDRGNEQFF. The V and J genes are TRBV7-9 and TRBJ2-1; 8 nucleotides align to TRBD1. The CDR3 loop spans 15 amino acids. Germline CDR1 SEHNR, CDR2 FQNEAQ (reference sequence). V lost 1 base to trimming and J lost 6 bases; unmatched junction nucleotides: 5.

This chain uses TRBV5-4 with TRBJ2-2, with 9 bases aligning to TRBD2. The J segment lost 6 bases and the V segment lost 2 bases, leaving 5 bases of the junction unmatched. The germline V gene has CDR1 SGHNT and CDR2 YYREEE (reference sequence). This CDR3 is 15 amino acids long. This chain's CDR3 is CASSFLSGRAGELFF. CDR3 DNA sequence: TGTGCCAGCAGCTTCCTTAGCGGGAGAGCCGGGGAGCTGTTTTTT.

The chain recombines TRBV4-1 with TRBJ1-1, with D hard to call. The CDR3 runs 15 residues. V dropped 0 bases and J dropped 4 bases, with 12 bases sitting between them. Germline V gene lookup returns CDR1 MGHRA and CDR2 YSYEKL. The CDR3 region has the DNA TGCGCCAGCAGCCAAGATAGCAGCCAAATCACTGAAGCTTTCTTT. Protein product: CASSQDSSQITEAFF.

This chain uses TRBV5-6 with TRBJ2-3; D remains unclear. Trimming took off 0 bases at V and 0 bases at J, with 5 bases between the two ends. CDR1 is SGHDT, CDR2 YYEEEE, per germline. This CDR3 region has 14 residues. The CDR3 is CASSLVFSTDTQYF. CDR3 in DNA: TGTGCCAGCAGCTTGGTTTTTAGCACAGATACGCAGTATTTT.

V usage is TRBV5-1 and J usage is TRBJ1-6; the match to TRBD1 covers 7 bases. The CDR3 spans 16 residues. In germline, CDR1 is SGHRS, CDR2 YFSETQ. V was pared by 1 base and J by 12 bases, with 13 bases of the junction left unmatched. CDR3: CASSLQPGTDLRPLHF. The CDR3 coding sequence is TGCGCCAGCAGCTTGCAGCCTGGGACAGACCTGAGACCCCTCCACTTT.

The chain carries TRBV27 and TRBJ1-5; TRBD1 might be the D (5 bases). CDR3 length: 13 residues. Germline loops: CDR1 MNHEY, CDR2 SMNVEV (reference sequence). Trimming pared 4 bases from V and 5 bases from J, leaving 9 bases between. The CDR3 region is CASSSGTHQPQHF. Written as DNA, the CDR3 is TGTGCCAGCAGTTCCGGGACCCATCAGCCCCAGCATTTT.

The chain links TRBV6-5 to TRBJ2-1; 12 bases align to TRBD2. Losses at the gene ends were 5 bases for V and 4 bases for J; bases not matched to a gene: 3. From germline, CDR1 is MNHEY and CDR2 SVGAGI. This CDR3 spans 15 amino acids. The CDR3 protein is CASSKLAGGYNEQFF. Here the CDR3 DNA reads TGTGCCAGCAGTAAACTAGCGGGAGGTTACAATGAGCAGTTCTTC.

The V call is TRBV5-6, the J call TRBJ1-2; 7 bases are shared with TRBD1. Germline values: CDR1 SGHDT, CDR2 YYEEEE. The CDR3 has 15 residues. Trimming removed 0 bases from V and 8 bases from J; junction bases left unmatched: 10. The CDR3 here is CASSLVGTALWGYTF. CDR3 coding DNA: TGTGCCAGCAGCTTGGTTGGGACAGCTTTATGGGGCTACACCTTC. The variable domain in full, with the rest retrieved from reference TRBV5-6 and TRBJ1-2, is DAGVTQSPTHLIKTRGQQVTLRCSPKSGHDTVSWYQQALGQGPQFIFQYYEEEERQRGNFPDRFSGHQFPNYSSELNVNALLLGDSALYLCASSLVGTALWGYTFGSGTRLTVV.

This clone came up once. The gene calls are TRBV6-5 and TRBJ2-7; D possibly corresponds to TRBD1 (6 bases). The length of the CDR3 is 13 residues. V was shortened by 5 bases and J by 3 bases, with 11 bases between the two germline ends. Germline assignment: CDR1 MNHEY and CDR2 SVGAGI. The CDR3 DNA follows: TGTGCCAGCAGTGCGACAGGCGACTACGAGCAGTACTTC. It yields the protein CASSATGDYEQYF.

In this sample, this clone turned up once. The CDR3 is CASSLESPRFSSYNEQFF. CDR3 nucleotides: TGTGCCAGCAGCTTAGAGTCGCCCCGGTTCAGCTCCTACAATGAGCAGTTCTTC. The gene calls are TRBV7-6 and TRBJ2-1; D remains ambiguous. The CDR3 covers 18 residues. Per germline, CDR1 SGHVS and CDR2 FNYEAQ. The ends were cut back, 1 base at V and 0 bases at J, with 16 bases in the middle.

The rearrangement joins TRBV7-2 to TRBJ2-3; 12 bases are shared with TRBD2. CDR1 and CDR2 from the germline V gene are SGHTA and FQGNSA. Germline trimming cut 3 bases from V and 2 bases from J; bases unmatched to any gene: 3. The CDR3 contains 16 residues. The CDR3 nucleotides read TGTGCCAGCAGCTTCCGGACTAGCGGGAACACAGATACGCAGTATTTT. Translation: CASSFRTSGNTDTQYF. Combining the CDR3 with reference TRBV7-2 and TRBJ2-3 gives the whole variable domain GAGVSQSPSNKVTEKGKDVELRCDPISGHTALYWYRQSLGQGLEFLIYFQGNSAPDKSGLPSDRFSAERTGGSVSTLTIQRTQQEDSAVYLCASSFRTSGNTDTQYFGPGTRLTVL.

The CDR3 loop reads CASSLLYDTQYF. CDR3 bases: TGTGCCAGCAGCTTGTTATATGATACGCAGTATTTT. The chain recombines TRBV5-8 with TRBJ2-3; no firm D call. The V end was cut by 1 base, the J end by 6 bases, with 6 bases between. The germline CDR1 and CDR2 sequences are SGHTS and YDEGEE. CDR3 size: 12 residues.

A note on this clone: This sample also contains other DNA sequences that code for the same CDR3. The genes are TRBV9 and TRBJ2-5, with D possibly TRBD1 on 5 matching bases. The CDR3 sequence is 16 residues long. Germline V lookup: CDR1 SGDLS, CDR2 YYNGEE. The V end lost 3 bases, the J end lost 4 bases, and 19 bases lay between the germline ends. The CDR3 is CASSDGSSGTGETQYF. The CDR3 nucleotides are TGTGCCAGCAGCGATGGGTCATCAGGAACAGGAGAGACCCAGTACTTC.

This clone is a singleton in its sample. The chain recombines TRBV9 with TRBJ2-3; maybe TRBD1 (5 bases). V was shortened by 2 bases and J by 4 bases, with 8 bases between the two germline ends. The CDR3 is made up of 13 amino acids. Germline V gene lookup returns CDR1 SGDLS and CDR2 YYNGEE. This CDR3 is CASSVDRPDTQYF. The CDR3 DNA reads as TGTGCCAGCAGCGTCGACAGACCAGATACGCAGTATTTT.

The chain uses TRBV10-2 and TRBJ1-1; no reliable D call. Between the trimmed V and J ends, which lost 3 bases and 4 bases, there was a span of 0 bases. CDR3 length equals 10 residues. Germline V gene sequence: CDR1 WSHSY, CDR2 SAAADI. The CDR3 loop reads CASSDTEAFF. As DNA, the CDR3 is TGCGCCAGCAGTGACACTGAAGCTTTCTTT.

This clone was seen a few times. The CDR3 here is CASSGGTVGAAYEQYF. CDR3 DNA: TGTGCCAGCAGTGGAGGGACCGTCGGGGCGGCCTACGAGCAGTACTTC. The chain recombines TRBV6-1 with TRBJ2-7; D tentatively reads TRBD1 or TRBD2 (5 bases each). Germline CDR1 MNHNS, CDR2 SASEGT. This CDR3 is built from 16 residues. V dropped 4 bases and J dropped 2 bases, with 18 bases sitting between them.

J is TRBJ2-1 and V is TRBV7-3, with TRBD2 as a possible D gene (6 bases). Germline V CDR1 and CDR2: SGHTA, FQGTGA. The CDR3 sequence is 17 residues long. The V gene lost 2 bases and the J gene lost 7 bases, with 21 bases spanning the gap. CDR3 protein: CASSLWRSPIRGNEQFF. The DNA of the CDR3 is TGTGCCAGCAGCTTATGGCGCAGCCCCATTCGGGGGAATGAGCAGTTCTTC.

In its sample, this clone was seen a few times. The genes are TRBV7-4 and TRBJ1-1; D is uncertain. Germline CDR1 reads SGHVT; CDR2 reads SQSDAQ. The CDR3 contains 16 residues. V lost 0 bases to trimming and J lost 1 base, with 12 bases between them. DNA for the CDR3: TGTGCCAGCAGCTTAGCTATTGGTATCGGGAACACTGAAGCTTTCTTT. It translates to CASSLAIGIGNTEAFF.

The V and J genes are TRBV6-5 and TRBJ2-7, with 9 bases that match TRBD2. J was trimmed by 3 bases and V by 7 bases; bases with no gene match: 4. Looked up from germline, CDR1 is MNHEY and CDR2 is SVGAGI. The CDR3 covers 13 residues. As DNA, the CDR3 is TGTGCCAGCACTAGCGGGGACGACTACGAGCAGTACTTC. As protein: CASTSGDDYEQYF.

This clone was counted between two and nine times. The V call is TRBV15, the J call TRBJ2-5; D might be TRBD2 (6 bases). Trimming pared 5 bases from V and 4 bases from J, leaving 17 bases between. There are 15 residues in the CDR3. The germline V gene encodes CDR1 LNHNV and CDR2 YYDKDF (reference sequence). DNA for the CDR3: TGTGCCACCAGCGTGGGGGGAGGAAACACAGAGACCCAGTACTTC. It encodes CATSVGGGNTETQYF.

V gene TRBV7-9 combines with J gene TRBJ1-1; 10 nucleotides line up with TRBD1. This CDR3 spans 14 amino acids. Trimming cost V 3 bases and J 6 bases; bases outside gene matches: 4. Germline loops: CDR1 SEHNR, CDR2 FQNEAQ (reference sequence). The CDR3 is CASSLGQGSSEAFF. CDR3 bases: TGTGCCAGCAGCTTGGGACAGGGGAGCTCTGAAGCTTTCTTT.

V usage is TRBV19 and J usage is TRBJ1-4, with 8 bases aligning to TRBD1. The CDR3 contains 16 residues. Germline loops: CDR1 LNHDA, CDR2 SQIVND (reference sequence). V lost 3 bases to trimming and J lost 5 bases; unmatched junction nucleotides: 8. The CDR3 coding sequence is TGTGCCAGTAGTATTGGACAGGGTGACGCGAATGAAAAACTGTTTTTT. Translated: CASSIGQGDANEKLFF.

The V gene is TRBV13, the J gene TRBJ1-1; D unresolved. V lost 5 bases and J 4 bases, leaving 8 bases between the germline ends. There are 12 residues in the CDR3. The germline V gene encodes CDR1 PRHDT and CDR2 FYEKMQ (reference sequence). CDR3 protein: CASSPSGTEAFF. The DNA of the CDR3 is TGTGCCAGCAGCCCGTCGGGCACTGAAGCTTTCTTT.

The chain has TRBV7-9 and TRBJ1-1, with D uncertain. This CDR3 spans 14 amino acids. The germline CDR1 and CDR2 sequences are SEHNR and FQNEAQ (reference sequence). Between the trimmed V and J ends, which lost 7 bases and 1 base, there was a span of 13 bases. CDR3 bases: TGTGCCAGCACGAGGGTAGGGAAGAACACTGAAGCTTTCTTT. It translates to CASTRVGKNTEAFF.

This chain links TRBV15 with TRBJ2-7; TRBD1 matches at 7 bases. This CDR3 contains 17 residues. J gave up 0 bases and V 3 bases, and 11 bases lay outside the gene matches. Germline values: CDR1 LNHNV, CDR2 YYDKDF (reference sequence). CDR3 coding DNA: TGTGCCACCAGCAGGAATCGGGACAGCGCCAACTCCTACGAGCAGTACTTC. It translates to CATSRNRDSANSYEQYF.

The chain is built from TRBV29-1 and TRBJ2-7; D unclear. The V end lost 7 bases, the J end lost 1 base, and 8 bases lay between the germline ends. The CDR3 runs 11 residues. CDR1 is SQVTM and CDR2 is ANQGSEA in the germline V gene. CDR3 bases: TGCAGCGCCTTTGTGTCCTACGAGCAGTACTTC. Translation gives CSAFVSYEQYF.

This clone has more than one count but fewer than ten. This chain links TRBV6-1 with TRBJ2-7; 7 nucleotides line up with TRBD1. This CDR3 is built from 16 residues. The V and J ends lost 2 bases and 3 bases, in that order; junction bases with no gene match: 10. Germline CDR1 is MNHNS and CDR2 is SASEGT. The CDR3 nucleotides read TGTGCCAGCAGTGAATTCGGGACAGTGACCTTCTACGAGCAGTACTTC. Its protein product is CASSEFGTVTFYEQYF.